This is a list of T cell receptor beta chains from one sample in a study of vaccination and CD4 T cells after COVID-19. One entry per CDR3 protein, called by TCRdb with MiXCR from the PCR reads. The sample has 9,500 to 15,000 distinct CDR3 sequences, 45% to 55% seen once. No antigen is known for these receptors. The specimen sequenced was CD4+ T cells from blood, cultured in vitro. Every receptor here comes from a human donor who had recovered from COVID-19. Each CDR3 is given with its conserved first and last residue. The D gene is left open where the match is weak. Rows may omit the clone size; those that give it use once, few, many or a size class.

CDR3: CSARANEKLFF
DNA: TGCAGTGCTAGGGCTAATGAAAAACTGTTTTTT
J: TRBJ1-4
D: NA
size: NA
V: TRBV20-1

CDR3: CASTPTRGGIGNTEAFF
DNA: TGTGCCAGCACCCCTACCCGAGGGGGTATAGGGAACACTGAAGCTTTCTTT
J: TRBJ1-1
D: NA
size: NA
V: TRBV28

CDR3: CSAQGGQGITDTQYF
DNA: TGCAGTGCTCAGGGCGGTCAGGGGATAACAGATACGCAGTATTTT
J: TRBJ2-3
D: NA
size: NA
V: TRBV20-1

CDR3: CASSPDRANYGYTF
DNA: TGTGCCAGCTCACCGGACAGAGCTAACTATGGCTACACCTTC
J: TRBJ1-2
D: NA
size: NA
V: TRBV18

CDR3: CASSFSGIGSNQPQHF
DNA: TGTGCCAGCAGCTTCTCGGGGATCGGCAGCAATCAGCCCCAGCATTTT
J: TRBJ1-5
D: NA
size: NA
V: TRBV7-8

CDR3: CASSQDSWGLTDTQYF
DNA: TGTGCCAGCAGCCAAGATAGCTGGGGTTTAACAGATACGCAGTATTTT
J: TRBJ2-3
D: NA
size: NA
V: TRBV14

CDR3: CASRDYTGTSGELFF
DNA: TGTGCCAGCAGGGATTACACCGGGACTAGCGGGGAGCTGTTTTTT
J: TRBJ2-2
D: TRBD2
size: NA
V: TRBV12-3/TRBV12-4

CDR3: CASSPTNEQYF
DNA: TGTGCCAGCAGTCCTACTAACGAGCAGTACTTC
J: TRBJ2-7
D: NA
size: NA
V: TRBV6-1

CDR3: CASSARRGGTHQPQHF
DNA: TGTGCCAGCAGTGCACGGAGGGGAGGGACCCATCAGCCCCAGCATTTT
J: TRBJ1-5
D: NA
size: few
V: TRBV6-1

CDR3: CASSPRQGAAYEQYF
DNA: TGTGCCAGCAGTCCCCGACAGGGGGCAGCCTACGAGCAGTACTTC
J: TRBJ2-7
D: TRBD1
size: NA
V: TRBV6-1

CDR3: CASSLDPRGLAFF
DNA: TGTGCCAGCAGCTTAGATCCGAGGGGATTAGCTTTCTTT
J: TRBJ1-1
D: NA
size: NA
V: TRBV11-3

CDR3: CASLNSGGAGDEQFF
DNA: TGTGCCAGTCTTAACTCAGGGGGCGCAGGGGATGAGCAGTTCTTC
J: TRBJ2-1
D: TRBD1
size: few
V: TRBV19

CDR3: CASSYPSRGDRYNEQFF
DNA: TGTGCCAGCAGTTACCCTTCGCGGGGAGATAGGTACAATGAGCAGTTCTTC
J: TRBJ2-1
D: NA
size: few
V: TRBV6-5

CDR3: CASSLPGHGEGGYTF
DNA: TGTGCCAGCAGTCTGCCCGGACACGGGGAGGGAGGCTACACCTTC
J: TRBJ1-2
D: NA
size: NA
V: TRBV6-2/TRBV6-3

CDR3: CASRGGAETQYF
DNA: TGTGCCAGCAGGGGGGGCGCCGAGACCCAGTACTTC
J: TRBJ2-5
D: NA
size: NA
V: TRBV2

CDR3: CSVPKTGGYYGYTF
DNA: TGCAGCGTTCCCAAGACAGGGGGCTACTATGGCTACACCTTC
J: TRBJ1-2
D: TRBD1
size: NA
V: TRBV29-1

CDR3: CASSIPSGGTGEQFF
DNA: TGTGCCAGTAGTATTCCGTCGGGAGGGACAGGTGAGCAGTTCTTC
J: TRBJ2-1
D: NA
size: NA
V: TRBV19

CDR3: CASSMGDRGVTEAFF
DNA: TGTGCCAGTAGTATGGGGGACAGGGGCGTCACTGAAGCTTTCTTT
J: TRBJ1-1
D: TRBD1
size: medium-sized
V: TRBV19

CDR3: CASSRTGATNEKLFF
DNA: TGCGCCAGCAGTCGAACAGGGGCAACTAATGAAAAACTGTTTTTT
J: TRBJ1-4
D: TRBD1
size: NA
V: TRBV4-3

CDR3: CASSFRSLAGYTF
DNA: TGTGCCAGCAGTTTTCGTTCGTTAGCGGGCTACACCTTC
J: TRBJ1-2
D: NA
size: NA
V: TRBV12-3/TRBV12-4

CDR3: CSATNSQGAYYEQYF
DNA: TGCAGTGCCACGAACTCACAGGGGGCATACTACGAGCAGTACTTC
J: TRBJ2-7
D: TRBD1
size: NA
V: TRBV20-1

CDR3: CASSYRTNEKLFF
DNA: TGTGCCAGCAGTTACCGAACCAACGAAAAACTGTTTTTT
J: TRBJ1-4
D: NA
size: few
V: TRBV6-5

CDR3: CASLLAGVYNEQFF
DNA: TGTGCCAGCTTGTTGGCGGGAGTGTACAATGAGCAGTTCTTC
J: TRBJ2-1
D: TRBD2
size: few
V: TRBV6-1

CDR3: CASSRSGGRTDTQYF
DNA: TGTGCCAGCAGCCGAAGTGGGGGCAGGACAGATACGCAGTATTTT
J: TRBJ2-3
D: NA
size: few
V: TRBV11-3

CDR3: CASSPQGFVGEQYF
DNA: TGTGCCAGCAGCCCCCAGGGGTTTGTAGGCGAGCAGTACTTC
J: TRBJ2-7
D: NA
size: NA
V: TRBV7-2

CDR3: CASTPSLNTEAFF
DNA: TGTGCCAGTACCCCCTCCCTTAACACTGAAGCTTTCTTT
J: TRBJ1-1
D: NA
size: few
V: TRBV19

CDR3: CATTRGNSPLHF
DNA: TGTGCCACCACTCGGGGAAATTCACCCCTCCACTTT
J: TRBJ1-6
D: NA
size: few
V: TRBV6-1

CDR3: CASSDRDGLYEQYF
DNA: TGTGCCAGCAGTGACCGGGACGGCCTCTACGAGCAGTACTTC
J: TRBJ2-7
D: NA
size: NA
V: TRBV6-4

CDR3: CASSYSGSAGNTIYF
DNA: TGTGCCAGCAGTTACTCGGGTTCGGCTGGAAACACCATATATTTT
J: TRBJ1-3
D: NA
size: few
V: TRBV6-2/TRBV6-3

CDR3: CSAPGHYGDTQYF
DNA: TGCAGTGCTCCGGGACACTACGGGGATACGCAGTATTTT
J: TRBJ2-3
D: NA
size: NA
V: TRBV20-1

CDR3: CASSYPNSPLHF
DNA: TGTGCCAGCAGTTACCCCAATTCACCCCTCCACTTT
J: TRBJ1-6
D: NA
size: NA
V: TRBV6-2/TRBV6-3

CDR3: CSADLDGQPQHF
DNA: TGCAGTGCTGACCTCGACGGGCAGCCCCAGCATTTT
J: TRBJ1-5
D: NA
size: few
V: TRBV20-1

CDR3: CASSTRQGGGEQFF
DNA: TGTGCCAGCAGTACCCGACAGGGGGGGGGCGAGCAGTTCTTC
J: TRBJ2-1
D: TRBD1
size: NA
V: TRBV6-1

CDR3: CATQLTGINTEAFF
DNA: TGTGCCACCCAATTGACAGGCATCAACACTGAAGCTTTCTTT
J: TRBJ1-1
D: NA
size: NA
V: TRBV7-9

CDR3: CASSMPGENGYTF
DNA: TGTGCCAGTAGTATGCCAGGGGAAAATGGCTACACCTTC
J: TRBJ1-2
D: NA
size: medium-sized
V: TRBV19

CDR3: CASSLTSAYEQYF
DNA: TGTGCCAGCAGCTTAACTAGCGCCTACGAGCAGTACTTC
J: TRBJ2-7
D: TRBD2
size: NA
V: TRBV7-8

CDR3: CSAATGARTEAFF
DNA: TGCAGTGCTGCTACAGGAGCTCGGACTGAAGCTTTCTTT
J: TRBJ1-1
D: NA
size: once
V: TRBV20-1

CDR3: CAIRRRDDNGYTF
DNA: TGTGCCATCCGGCGCAGGGACGATAATGGCTACACCTTC
J: TRBJ1-2
D: NA
size: NA
V: TRBV10-3

CDR3: CASSLVVGTTNNEQFF
DNA: TGTGCCAGCAGCTTGGTGGTCGGGACAACTAACAATGAGCAGTTCTTC
J: TRBJ2-1
D: NA
size: NA
V: TRBV5-8

CDR3: CASSRLDPGLVNTGELFF
DNA: TGTGCCAGCAGCCGACTGGACCCGGGACTAGTGAACACCGGGGAGCTGTTTTTT
J: TRBJ2-2
D: TRBD2
size: NA
V: TRBV6-1

CDR3: CSVSGARTEAFF
DNA: TGCAGCGTATCCGGGGCGAGGACTGAAGCTTTCTTT
J: TRBJ1-1
D: NA
size: few
V: TRBV29-1

CDR3: CASSQTGGGSYEQYF
DNA: TGTGCCAGCAGCCAGACCGGGGGCGGGTCCTACGAGCAGTACTTC
J: TRBJ2-7
D: NA
size: NA
V: TRBV4-2

CDR3: CASRISTGKTYEQYF
DNA: TGTGCCAGCAGGATTTCGACAGGGAAGACTTACGAGCAGTACTTC
J: TRBJ2-7
D: TRBD1
size: NA
V: TRBV28

CDR3: CASSMGRELRQFF
DNA: TGTGCCAGTAGTATGGGACGGGAGCTAAGGCAGTTCTTC
J: TRBJ2-1
D: NA
size: NA
V: TRBV19

CDR3: CASSLGGVTDGYTF
DNA: TGCGCCAGCAGCTTGGGTGGGGTTACGGATGGCTACACCTTC
J: TRBJ1-2
D: NA
size: NA
V: TRBV5-1